The 10 T cell receptor beta chains below were found in one sample sequenced in a study of low-dose radiotherapy and immunotherapy resistance in tumors. Primers used for first-strand cDNA, a TRAV- and TRBV-specific set, covered both alpha and beta chains. Over roughly 18 PCR cycles, TCRs were amplified from a constant-region primer and V-primer adapter. Via MiXCR, TCRdb re-called the reads, giving one row per CDR3 protein. Altogether about 7,300 distinct CDR3 sequences are present, roughly three fifths being singletons, with the ten largest covering more than 8.5%. These receptors were obtained from a human donor with advanced metastatic prostate, ovarian, gallbladder or colorectal cancer (not recorded which). This table probably holds off-target reads from a library built for another chain.

The chain carries TRBV20-1 and TRBJ2-3, with 7 bases fitting TRBD2. The junction had 13 bases not matched to a gene; V was cut back by 3 bases and J by 4 bases. CDR1 and CDR2 from the germline V gene are DFQATT and SNEGSKA (reference sequence). The CDR3 loop spans 16 amino acids. The CDR3 spells CSARGSKRGRSDTQYF. The CDR3 DNA reads as TGCAGTGCTAGGGGTTCGAAGCGGGGACGTTCAGATACGCAGTATTTT.

The V gene is TRBV4-3, the J gene TRBJ1-2, with D perhaps matching TRBD1 (6 bases). From germline, CDR1 is LGHNA and CDR2 YSLEER. CDR3 length: 15 residues. V was clipped by 0 bases and J by 6 bases, with 14 bases between them. The CDR3 region has the DNA TGCGCCAGCAGCCAAGAATGGAACAGGGCGGATGGCTACACCTTC. Translating gives CASSQEWNRADGYTF.

This clonotype was detected only a few times. This chain links TRBV29-1 with TRBJ2-1; 11 bases agree with TRBD2. V shed 3 bases and J 4 bases; nucleotides not matched to a gene: 2. This CDR3 is 14 amino acids long. The germline CDR1 and CDR2 sequences are SQVTM and ANQGSEA. The CDR3 DNA follows: TGCAGCGTTGAGGGACTAGCGGAGTACAATGAGCAGTTCTTC. It specifies CSVEGLAEYNEQFF.

The V call is TRBV14, the J call TRBJ2-1; the match to TRBD2 covers 8 bases. This CDR3 is built from 11 residues. Per the germline V gene, CDR1 is SGHDN and CDR2 is FVKESK. V shed 8 bases, J shed 9 bases, and the junction held 3 bases outside the gene matches. CDR3 residues: CASGLAGEQFF. CDR3 in DNA: TGTGCCAGCGGACTAGCCGGTGAGCAGTTCTTC.

The gene calls are TRBV19 and TRBJ1-5, with 7 positions matching TRBD1. Germline CDR1 is LNHDA and CDR2 is SQIVND (reference sequence). The CDR3 contains 15 residues. V gave up 3 bases and J gave up 6 bases; unmatched junction bases: 8. CDR3 protein: CASSIGRQGGQPQHF. The CDR3 DNA reads TGTGCCAGTAGTATCGGGAGACAGGGAGGTCAGCCCCAGCATTTT.

The chain has TRBV13 and TRBJ1-4; 8 nucleotides agree with TRBD1. The length of the CDR3 is 14 residues. The J segment lost 8 bases and the V segment lost 8 bases, leaving 10 bases of the junction unmatched. CDR1 PRHDT and CDR2 FYEKMQ come from the germline V gene (reference sequence). This chain's CDR3 is CASEPGQAGEKLFF. Here the CDR3 DNA reads TGTGCCAGCGAACCGGGACAGGCAGGAGAAAAACTGTTTTTT.

The chain combines TRBV4-1 with TRBJ2-3; 7 bases are shared with TRBD2. The germline V gene has CDR1 MGHRA and CDR2 YSYEKL. This CDR3 has 14 amino acids. V trimming: 8 bases; J trimming: 2 bases; junction bases outside the gene matches: 7. The CDR3: CASLGGGDTDTQYF. In DNA form, the CDR3 reads TGCGCCAGCCTGGGGGGAGGGGACACAGATACGCAGTATTTT.

The J gene is TRBJ1-5, the V gene TRBV28; 10 nucleotides line up with TRBD1. With V trimmed by 6 bases and J by 1 base, 9 bases remained unmatched. Germline CDR1 MDHEN, CDR2 SYDVKM. The CDR3 loop spans 17 amino acids. The CDR3 spells CASRGTGVGYSNQPQHF. In nucleotides, the CDR3 is TGTGCCAGCAGAGGGACAGGGGTGGGGTACAGCAATCAGCCCCAGCATTTT.

V gene TRBV7-9 combines with J gene TRBJ2-4; a possible D gene is TRBD1 (6 bases). Trimming stripped 1 base from V and 3 bases from J, with 13 bases between. Germline V gene lookup returns CDR1 SEHNR and CDR2 FQNEAQ (reference sequence). The CDR3 totals 16 residues. The CDR3 DNA sequence: TGTGCCAGCAGCTTAGGGGCAGGGGTCTTCAAAAACATTCAGTACTTC. It encodes CASSLGAGVFKNIQYF.

This clonotype was seen only a few times. This sequence joins TRBV7-2 and TRBJ2-7; D is possibly TRBD1 or TRBD2 (6 bases each). V was shortened by 4 bases and J by 7 bases, with 17 bases between the two germline ends. Germline assignment: CDR1 SGHTA and CDR2 FQGNSA. CDR3 length equals 14 residues. CDR3 amino acids: CASSSSRGAREQYF. The CDR3 bases are TGTGCCAGCAGCTCCTCGAGGGGGGCAAGGGAGCAGTACTTC.